These 5 T cell receptor beta chains share one sample of origin, sequenced in a study of metastatic and nonmetastatic thyroid tumors. MiXCR was used by TCRdb to re-call the PCR reads. Of 23,000 or so clones listed, less than 25% are singletons. Patients had received no treatment of any kind before thyroid surgery. Sequenced: blood. Receptors were obtained from a female donor with papillary thyroid cancer or a benign thyroid nodule (not recorded which). Some clones in this sample may be carry-over from other donors' samples.

This clone was counted at least ten times. The V gene is TRBV5-6, the J gene TRBJ2-7; D is possibly TRBD1 or TRBD2 (5 bases each). Per the germline V gene, CDR1 is SGHDT and CDR2 is YYEEEE. V was cut by 7 bases and J by 4 bases, with 27 bases left in between. The CDR3 runs to 17 residues. CDR3 loop: CASFSSGTTDFTYEQYF. CDR3 nucleotides: TGTGCCAGCTTCTCTTCCGGGACGACGGACTTTACTTACGAGCAGTACTTC. Supplemented by reference TRBV5-6 and TRBJ2-7, the full variable domain reads DAGVTQSPTHLIKTRGQQVTLRCSPKSGHDTVSWYQQALGQGPQFIFQYYEEEERQRGNFPDRFSGHQFPNYSSELNVNALLLGDSALYLCASFSSGTTDFTYEQYFGPGTRLTVT.

This clone was counted between two and nine times. One end of the junction varies from germline; a read error may be responsible. The rearrangement joins TRBV4-1 to TRBJ1-2; D may be TRBD1 (5 bases). CDR1 is MGHRA and CDR2 is YSYEKL in the germline V gene. The CDR3 runs 16 residues. CDR3 loop: CASSQPGVDWGNGYTF. The DNA for the CDR3 is TGCGCCAGCAGCCAACCCGGGGTAGACTGGGGCAATGGCTACACATTC.

At least ten counts were recorded for this clone. Other nucleotide sequences from this sample produce the same CDR3. The chain is built from TRBV7-8 and TRBJ2-2; D may be TRBD2 (5 bases). CDR1 and CDR2 from the germline V gene are SGHVS and FQNEAQ. V shed 5 bases and J shed 0 bases, with 13 bases lying between them. The CDR3 length is 16 residues. The CDR3 protein is CASSGGRRPNTGELFF. In DNA, the CDR3 is TGTGCCAGCAGCGGAGGTCGACGGCCGAACACCGGGGAGCTGTTTTTT. The whole variable domain, remainder taken from reference TRBV7-8 and TRBJ2-2, is GAGVSQSPRYKVAKRGQDVALRCDPISGHVSLFWYQQALGQGPEFLTYFQNEAQLDKSGLPSDRFFAERPEGSVSTLKIQRTQQEDSAVYLCASSGGRRPNTGELFFGEGSRLTVL.

This clone has only a few counts. The rearrangement uses TRBV2 and TRBJ2-7; tentatively, D is TRBD1 (5 bases). The germline CDR1 and CDR2 sequences are SNHLY and FYNNEI. CDR3 length equals 15 residues. V lost 1 base to trimming and J lost 7 bases, with 17 bases between them. The CDR3 sequence: CASSEEGGATFEQYF. CDR3 nucleotide sequence: TGTGCCAGCAGTGAAGAAGGTGGGGCAACGTTTGAGCAGTACTTC.

This sequence joins TRBV5-1 and TRBJ2-3; D is unresolved. The CDR3 loop spans 15 amino acids. Trimming removed 0 bases from V and 4 bases from J, with 12 bases in between. The germline V gene has CDR1 SGHRS and CDR2 YFSETQ. CDR3 coding DNA: TGCGCCAGCAGCTTGGACCAGTCGGGTCCAGATACGCAGTATTTT. This codes for CASSLDQSGPDTQYF.